Below, 12 T cell receptor beta chains from the same sample are listed, as sequenced in a study of CD8 T cells in ankylosing spondylitis. Via MiXCR, TCRdb re-called the 5' RACE reads, giving one row per CDR3 protein. Of tens of thousands of distinct CDR3 sequences listed, around 7.2% are singletons. Sequenced input: blood, either unsorted or a sorted T cell fraction (not recorded which). The receptors here all came from a male donor with ankylosing spondylitis or in good health (not recorded which).

This clonotype was seen many times. The rearrangement joins TRBV7-2 to TRBJ2-1; 8 positions match TRBD2. The CDR3 runs to 15 residues. J lost 0 bases, V lost 5 bases, and 3 bases had no gene match. The germline V gene encodes CDR1 SGHTA and CDR2 FQGNSA. CDR3 nucleotide sequence: TGTGCCAGCAGCATACGGGGGGGCTCCTACAATGAGCAGTTCTTC. This translates into CASSIRGGSYNEQFF.

This clonotype has at least ten counts. The chain has TRBV20-1 and TRBJ2-1; D uncertain. The CDR3 is made up of 13 amino acids. The germline gives CDR1 DFQATT, CDR2 SNEGSKA (reference sequence). V gave up 4 bases and J gave up 2 bases, with 9 bases separating them. For the CDR3, the DNA is TGCAGTGCTACTGTGGCTCCCTACAATGAGCAGTTCTTC. This gives the protein CSATVAPYNEQFF.

This clonotype was recorded many times. The chain is built from TRBV25-1 and TRBJ2-1, with 10 bases matching TRBD2. CDR1 and CDR2 from the germline V gene are MGHDK and SYGVNS. V lost 1 base to trimming and J lost 6 bases; unmatched junction nucleotides: 9. CDR3 length equals 17 residues. The CDR3 protein is CASSESPLAGVLNEQFF. As DNA, the CDR3 is TGTGCCAGCAGTGAATCCCCCCTAGCGGGAGTGCTCAATGAGCAGTTCTTC.

At least ten counts were recorded for this clonotype. The chain employs TRBV12-3 or TRBV12-4 and TRBJ1-1; 8 bases line up with TRBD1. The V and J ends lost 6 bases and 5 bases, in that order; junction bases with no gene match: 8. The CDR3 runs to 14 residues. This CDR3 is CASSFLRGPTEAFF. CDR3 DNA: TGTGCCAGCAGCTTTCTCAGGGGGCCGACTGAAGCTTTCTTT.

The chain combines TRBV27 with TRBJ2-1; 12 bases are a match to TRBD2. Trimming cost V 11 bases and J 2 bases; bases outside gene matches: 28. This CDR3 comprises 22 residues. The germline V gene encodes CDR1 MNHEY and CDR2 SMNVEV (reference sequence). CDR3 amino acids: CAAFYPSRHPSLAGGPYNEQFF. CDR3 DNA: TGTGCCGCCTTTTATCCCTCCCGCCATCCTTCTCTAGCGGGAGGGCCCTACAATGAGCAGTTCTTC.

This clonotype was observed many times. The V call is TRBV28, the J call TRBJ2-4, with a tentative D call TRBD2 (6 bases). Between the trimmed V and J ends, which lost 8 bases and 3 bases, there was a span of 11 bases. The CDR3 sequence is 13 residues long. Germline V gene data show CDR1 as MDHEN and CDR2 as SYDVKM. The CDR3 here is CASLEGGKNIQYF. The CDR3 DNA follows: TGTGCCAGCTTGGAGGGTGGCAAAAACATTCAGTACTTC.

This clonotype was seen repeatedly, ten times or more. The rearrangement links TRBV2 to TRBJ2-3; 11 positions agree with TRBD2. Germline V CDR1 and CDR2: SNHLY, FYNNEI. V lost 8 bases and J lost 0; bases outside the gene matches: 10. This CDR3 spans 17 amino acids. The CDR3: CASGALAGGVSTDTQYF. The CDR3 coding sequence is TGTGCCAGCGGCGCCCTAGCGGGAGGAGTCAGCACAGATACGCAGTATTTT.

This clonotype was counted a few times. The gene calls are TRBV7-2 and TRBJ2-5; D is ambiguous. The germline CDR1 and CDR2 sequences are SGHTA and FQGNSA. V lost 1 base, J lost 5 bases, and 8 bases lay in between. CDR3 length: 13 residues. CDR3 coding DNA: TGTGCCAGCAGCTTAGGACGGCAGGAGACCCAGTACTTC. Translating gives CASSLGRQETQYF.

This clonotype showed up many times. The rearrangement uses TRBV28 and TRBJ2-1; no clear D gene. The CDR3 length is 14 residues. Trimming stripped 2 bases from V and 6 bases from J, with 11 bases between. From germline, CDR1 is MDHEN and CDR2 SYDVKM. The CDR3 sequence: CASSLELVPNEQFF. The DNA of the CDR3 is TGTGCCAGCAGTTTAGAACTTGTACCCAATGAGCAGTTCTTC.

Concerning this clonotype itself: Germline is not matched at one junction end, which may reflect a read error. The J gene is TRBJ2-1, the V gene TRBV11-3; TRBD2 agrees at 7 bases. Germline V CDR1 and CDR2: SGHNT, YENEEA. This CDR3 comprises 12 residues. The CDR3, as DNA: TGTGCCACCAGCGATCGGGGGGATGAGCAGTTCTTC. Protein product: CATSDRGDEQFF.

The rearrangement joins TRBV7-9 to TRBJ2-1; D not certain. Trimming removed 6 bases at V and 8 bases at J, with 20 bases between. This CDR3 contains 15 residues. CDR1 and CDR2 from the germline V gene are SEHNR and FQNEAQ (reference sequence). The DNA for the CDR3 is TGTGCCAGCAGTAGACGGCTTCCTACTCAGGATGAGCAGTTCTTC. Protein product: CASSRRLPTQDEQFF.

This clonotype was seen at least ten times. The chain combines TRBV20-1 with TRBJ2-4; 12 nucleotides line up with TRBD2. Looked up from germline, CDR1 is DFQATT and CDR2 is SNEGSKA (reference sequence). The ends lost 3 bases at V and 3 bases at J; junction bases unmatched: 6. The CDR3 is made up of 16 amino acids. CDR3 in amino acids: CSASHLAGGSKNIQYF. The CDR3 DNA is TGCAGTGCTAGCCACCTAGCGGGAGGGAGCAAAAACATTCAGTACTTC.